This T cell receptor (beta chain) was found in a study of CD8+CD57+ T cells in acquired aplastic anemia. At the level of the study: DNA recovered from sorted CD4+ and CD8+ cells had a mean of approximately 3.4 ug.

Worth noting for this clonotype: What it recognizes is unknown. Its ends do not fully match the called genes, so a read error is possible.

Study-level points and caveats: Roughly 30 CD8+ CDR3 sequences occurred in both the patients and the controls.

Patients selected for sequencing had displayed CD8+CD57+ cell expansion by flow cytometry. This CDR3 comprises 14 residues. Germline V CDR1 and CDR2: MNHNS, SASEGT. Researchers used genomic DNA as the template to profile TCR beta VDJ and CDR3. TCRdb analysed the reads with MiXCR anew, one entry per CDR3 protein. The sample contains about 160,000 distinct CDR3 sequences, 45% to 55% of which appear only once. The sample was sorted CD4+, CD8+, or CD8+CD57+ T cells (not recorded which) from PBMCs. The receptor was isolated from a human donor with aplastic anemia. This chain links TRBV6-1 with TRBJ2-7, with D uncertain. The DNA for the CDR3 is TGTGCCAGCAGTGAAGCGCTGGGCTCCCACGAGCAGTACTTC. Its translation is CASSEALGSHEQYF.